This T cell receptor beta chain was identified in a study of shared clonotypes between healthy human individuals. Study in general: The study used three CD4 naive, three CD4 memory, two CD8 naive and one CD8 memory plate per donor.

The naive CD8 subset, CD45RO-negative cells positively selected for CCR7, excluded terminally differentiated effector memory CD45RA+ cells. As regards this clone: Its target is not known.

There are 14 residues in the CDR3. The V end lost 1 base, the J end lost 3 bases, and 9 bases lay between the germline ends. CDR1 is SGHRS, CDR2 YFSETQ, per germline. General study results and limits: Non-shared clonotypes displayed generation probabilities falling below those of clonotypes present in all four donors. What rarefaction showed was incomplete sorted-subset sequencing despite large depth.

This was a deep-level run. Assay used: immunoSEQ multiplex PCR; TCRdb lists only in-frame clones, some missing. The top ten clones hold 1.2% of a sample with under 2,000,000 clones, around 96% of them seen once. The chain recombines TRBV5-1 with TRBJ2-3, with D maybe TRBD1 (5 bases). The specimen was naive CD8+ T cells sorted from blood. The sequence was collected from a man aged 18-30 years in good health. This CDR3 is CASSLTGTTDTQYF. DNA for the CDR3: TGCGCCAGCAGCTTGACAGGTACGACAGATACGCAGTATTTT.